The following is a T cell receptor (beta chain) sequence with its context. This receptor's antigen is unknown. No quality values exist for individual bases; no much larger clone is one base distant. The source of the sample is a study of T cell repertoires and leukemia-associated antigens (dated by TCRdb to the late 2010s). Study-level background: Roughly 16.1 million effective reads were obtained overall, with each sample giving about 5.1 to 7 million read pairs and roughly 3 to 5.0 million effective reads. Paper-wide results and their limitations: Antigen specificity and function of the expanded clones were not tested directly and required further investigation. No significant differences among the four groups were observed in the numbers of Vbeta genes (approximately 60), Jbeta genes (approximately 15), VDJ rearrangements, or unique CDR3s.

Total RNA was extracted from the cultured T cells using TRIzol reagent. TCRbeta libraries were amplified from RNA using 5' rapid amplification of cDNA ends (5'RACE). Library concentration and integrity were checked with Qubit, an Agilent instrument, and quantitative PCR before sequencing. Sequencing of qualified libraries was performed on Illumina HiSeq or MiSeq by a commercial service provider. The published analysis was carried out like this. MiXCR version 1.8.2 was used to identify TCR sequences in each sample. To qualify, a clone needed a CDR3 longer than four amino acids, an in-frame nucleotide length, and no stop codon. A read containing the complete CDR3 structure was defined as an effective read. Validation of expanded clones was performed by RT-PCR with 24 Vbeta primers, GeneScan spectratyping, and Sanger sequencing. The public sequencing data were trimmed at Q25 with fastp and processed into clonotypes with MiXCR by TCRdb, which kept only in-frame beta chains. For every CDR3 protein sequence, its rows merge into one entry that carries the most common genes and DNA. TCRdb, not the authors, supplied the V and J calls. This sample has about 11,000 distinct CDR3 sequences in its table, and approximately 43% of those were observed once. About a quarter of the sample goes to the ten largest clones.

As a first step, the CD3+ T cells were left to rest overnight in RPMI 1640 lacking fetal bovine serum, at 2.5 million cells/mL. MACS immunomagnetic beads were used, per the manufacturer's instructions, to isolate CD3+ T cells from PBMCs. Sequenced sample: CD3+ T cells sorted from blood and cultured. This sequence was found in a female donor in good health.

The CDR3 here reads CASSEMGSTEAFF. The nucleotide sequence is TGTGCCAGTAGCGAAATGGGGAGCACTGAAGCTTTCTTT. The chain is encoded by TRBV2 joined to TRBJ1-1, with no confidently assigned D gene. From the cysteine through the phenylalanine, the CDR3 covers 13 amino acids. Here the CDR3 DNA is all that survives: 39 bases in frame from base 1. V sheds 9 bases and J sheds 4 bases, leaving 15 bases between their ends. CDR1 is given as SNHLY and CDR2 as FYNNEI, both from the germline V gene.